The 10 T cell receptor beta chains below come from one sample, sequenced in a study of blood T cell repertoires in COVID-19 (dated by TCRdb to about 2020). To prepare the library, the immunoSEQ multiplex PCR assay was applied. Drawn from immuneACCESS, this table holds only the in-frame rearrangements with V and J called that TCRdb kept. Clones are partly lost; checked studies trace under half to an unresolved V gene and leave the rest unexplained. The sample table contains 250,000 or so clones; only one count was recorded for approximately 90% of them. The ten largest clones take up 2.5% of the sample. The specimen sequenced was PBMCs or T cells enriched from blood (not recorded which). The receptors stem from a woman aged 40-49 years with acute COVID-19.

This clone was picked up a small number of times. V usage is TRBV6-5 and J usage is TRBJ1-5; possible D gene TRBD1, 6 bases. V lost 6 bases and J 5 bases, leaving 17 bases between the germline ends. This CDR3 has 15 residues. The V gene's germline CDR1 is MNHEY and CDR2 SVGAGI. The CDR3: CASSRTGSWDQPQHF. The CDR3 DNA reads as TGTGCCAGCAGCCGCACAGGGTCGTGGGATCAGCCCCAGCATTTT.

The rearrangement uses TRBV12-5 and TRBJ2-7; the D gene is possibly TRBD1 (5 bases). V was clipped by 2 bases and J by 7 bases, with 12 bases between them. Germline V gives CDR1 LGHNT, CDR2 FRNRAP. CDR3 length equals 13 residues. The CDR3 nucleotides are TGTGCTAGTGGTTTGATCAGGGCTCGAGAGCAGTACTTC. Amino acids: CASGLIRAREQYF.

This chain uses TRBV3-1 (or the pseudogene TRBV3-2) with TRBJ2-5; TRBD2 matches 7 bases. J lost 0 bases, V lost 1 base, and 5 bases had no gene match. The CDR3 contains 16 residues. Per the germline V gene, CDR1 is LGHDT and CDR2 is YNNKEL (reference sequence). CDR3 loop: CASSQASAGYQETQYF. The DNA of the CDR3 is TGTGCCAGCAGCCAAGCCTCAGCGGGGTACCAAGAGACCCAGTACTTC.

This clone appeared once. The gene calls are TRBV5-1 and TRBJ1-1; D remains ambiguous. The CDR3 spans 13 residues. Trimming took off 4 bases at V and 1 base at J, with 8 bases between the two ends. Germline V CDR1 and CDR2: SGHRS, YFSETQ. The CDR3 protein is CASSAVTNTEAFF. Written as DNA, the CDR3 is TGCGCCAGCAGCGCAGTTACGAACACTGAAGCTTTCTTT.

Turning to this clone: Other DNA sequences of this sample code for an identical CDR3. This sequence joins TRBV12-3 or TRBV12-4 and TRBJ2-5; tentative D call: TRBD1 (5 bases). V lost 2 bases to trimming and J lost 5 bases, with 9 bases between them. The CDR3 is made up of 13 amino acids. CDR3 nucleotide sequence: TGTGCCAGCAGTTTAAATAGGGGTGAGACCCAGTACTTC. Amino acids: CASSLNRGETQYF.

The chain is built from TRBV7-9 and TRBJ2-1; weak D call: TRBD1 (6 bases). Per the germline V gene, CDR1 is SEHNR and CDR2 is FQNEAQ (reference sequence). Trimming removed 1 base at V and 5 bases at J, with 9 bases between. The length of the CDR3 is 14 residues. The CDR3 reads CASSLDRADNEQFF. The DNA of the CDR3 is TGTGCCAGCAGCTTAGACAGGGCGGACAATGAGCAGTTCTTC.

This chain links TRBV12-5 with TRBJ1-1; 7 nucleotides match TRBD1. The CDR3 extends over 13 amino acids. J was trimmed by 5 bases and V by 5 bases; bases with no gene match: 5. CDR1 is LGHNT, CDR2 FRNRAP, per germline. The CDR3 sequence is CASGISGGTEAFF. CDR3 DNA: TGTGCTAGTGGTATCTCAGGGGGGACTGAAGCTTTCTTT. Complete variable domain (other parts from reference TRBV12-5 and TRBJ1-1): DARVTQTPRHKVTEMGQEVTMRCQPILGHNTVFWYRQTMMQGLELLAYFRNRAPLDDSGMPKDRFSAEMPDATLATLKIQPSEPRDSAVYFCASGISGGTEAFFGQGTRLTVV.

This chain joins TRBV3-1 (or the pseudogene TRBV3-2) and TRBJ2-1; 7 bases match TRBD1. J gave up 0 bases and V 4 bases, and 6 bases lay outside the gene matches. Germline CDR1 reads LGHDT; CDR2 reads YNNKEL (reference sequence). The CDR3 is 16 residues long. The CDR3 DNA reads TGTGCCAGCAGCCTATGGACAGGTAGCTCCTACAATGAGCAGTTCTTC. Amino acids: CASSLWTGSSYNEQFF.

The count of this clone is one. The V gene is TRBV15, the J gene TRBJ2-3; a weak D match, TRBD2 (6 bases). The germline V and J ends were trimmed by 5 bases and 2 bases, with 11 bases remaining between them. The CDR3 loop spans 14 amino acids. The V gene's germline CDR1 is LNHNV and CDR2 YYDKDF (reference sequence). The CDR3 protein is CATSGMDYTDTQYF. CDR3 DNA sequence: TGTGCCACCAGCGGAATGGACTACACAGATACGCAGTATTTT. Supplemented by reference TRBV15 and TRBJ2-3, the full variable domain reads DAMVIQNPRYQVTQFGKPVTLSCSQTLNHNVMYWYQQKSSQAPKLLFHYYDKDFNNEADTPDNFQSRRPNTSFCFLDIRSPGLGDTAMYLCATSGMDYTDTQYFGPGTRLTVL.

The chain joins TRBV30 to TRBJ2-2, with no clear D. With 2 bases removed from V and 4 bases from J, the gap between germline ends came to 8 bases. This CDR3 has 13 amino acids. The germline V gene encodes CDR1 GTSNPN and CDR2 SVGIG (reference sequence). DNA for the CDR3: TGTGCCTGGAGTTTTAGTTCCACCGGGGAGCTGTTTTTT. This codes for CAWSFSSTGELFF. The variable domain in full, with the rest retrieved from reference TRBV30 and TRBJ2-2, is SQTIHQWPATLVQPVGSPLSLECTVEGTSNPNLYWYRQAAGRGLQLLFYSVGIGQISSEVPQNLSASRPQDRQFILSSKKLLLSDSGFYLCAWSFSSTGELFFGEGSRLTVL.